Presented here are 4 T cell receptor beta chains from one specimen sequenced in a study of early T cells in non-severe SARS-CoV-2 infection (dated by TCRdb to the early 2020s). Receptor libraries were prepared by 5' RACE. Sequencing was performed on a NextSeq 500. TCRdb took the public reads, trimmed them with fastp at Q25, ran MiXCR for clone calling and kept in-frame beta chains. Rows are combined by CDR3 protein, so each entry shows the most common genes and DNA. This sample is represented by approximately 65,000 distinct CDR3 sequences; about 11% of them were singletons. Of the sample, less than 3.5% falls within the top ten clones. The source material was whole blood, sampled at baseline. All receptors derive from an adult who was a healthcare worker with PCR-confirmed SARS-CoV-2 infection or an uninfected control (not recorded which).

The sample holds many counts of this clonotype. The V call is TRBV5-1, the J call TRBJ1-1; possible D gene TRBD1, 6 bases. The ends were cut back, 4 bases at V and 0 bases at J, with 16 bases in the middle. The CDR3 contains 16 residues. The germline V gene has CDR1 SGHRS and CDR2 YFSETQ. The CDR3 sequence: CASSATGGQVNTEAFF. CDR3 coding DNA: TGCGCCAGCAGCGCGACAGGCGGTCAGGTGAACACTGAAGCTTTCTTT. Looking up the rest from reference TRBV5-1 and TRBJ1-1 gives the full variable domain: KAGVTQTPRYLIKTRGQQVTLSCSPISGHRSVSWYQQTPGQGLQFLFEYFSETQRNKGNFPGRFSGRQFSNSRSEMNVSTLELGDSALYLCASSATGGQVNTEAFFGQGTRLTVV.

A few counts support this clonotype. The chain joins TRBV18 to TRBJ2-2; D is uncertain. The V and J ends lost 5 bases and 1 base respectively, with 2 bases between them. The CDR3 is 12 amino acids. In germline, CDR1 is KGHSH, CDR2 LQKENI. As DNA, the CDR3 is TGTGCCAGCTCAAGGAACACCGGGGAGCTGTTTTTT. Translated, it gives CASSRNTGELFF. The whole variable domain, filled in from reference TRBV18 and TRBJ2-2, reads NAGVMQNPRHLVRRRGQEARLRCSPMKGHSHVYWYRQLPEEGLKFMVYLQKENIIDESGMPKERFSAEFPKEGPSILRIQQVVRGDSAAYFCASSRNTGELFFGEGSRLTVL.

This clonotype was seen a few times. In DNA, the CDR3 is TGTGCCAGCAGCCTCCTGACAGGGGGCCGAGCTTTCTTT. It codes for CASSLLTGGRAFF. The rearrangement links TRBV7-3 to TRBJ1-1; 10 positions match TRBD1. Germline V gives CDR1 SGHTA, CDR2 FQGTGA. With V trimmed by 5 bases and J by 10 bases, 7 bases remained unmatched. The CDR3 sequence is 13 residues long.

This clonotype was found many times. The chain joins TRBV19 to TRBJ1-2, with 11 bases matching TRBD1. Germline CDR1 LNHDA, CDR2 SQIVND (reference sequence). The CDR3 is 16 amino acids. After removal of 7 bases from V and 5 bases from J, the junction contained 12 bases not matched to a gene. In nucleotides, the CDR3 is TGTGCCAGTACTTCCGGACAGGGGGCATCTCGGTATGGCTACACCTTC. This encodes CASTSGQGASRYGYTF.